This T cell receptor (beta chain) was documented in a study of T cell responses to AZD1222 COVID-19 vaccine. In germline, CDR1 is SGHTS, CDR2 YDEGEE. V was shortened by 2 bases and J by 0 bases, with 16 bases between the two germline ends. CDR3 length: 17 residues. The assay was immunoSEQ multiplex PCR, and TCRdb's table has in-frame clones only and misses some. Of approximately 92,000 clones in the sample, roughly nine tenths were seen once. The receptor was derived from an adult in good health. This chain joins TRBV5-8 and TRBJ2-3, with D possibly being TRBD1 or TRBD2 (6 bases each). The sequences come from peripheral blood, collected on day 0 of AZD1222 vaccination. In DNA form, the CDR3 reads TGTGCCAGCAGCTTCGGAGGAGGGGGTGGTAGCACAGATACGCAGTATTTT. It is translated as CASSFGGGGGSTDTQYF.